This T cell receptor (beta chain) was found in a study of cytomegalovirus exposure and HLA in healthy donors. Study background: Unique TCRs numbering around 80 million, obtained from HLA-typed donors, made up an early data release.

This CDR3 comprises 15 residues. In germline, CDR1 is SGHVS, CDR2 FQNEAQ. V shed 2 bases and J 0 bases; nucleotides not matched to a gene: 2. This clone was seen only once. The primer mix had 60 Vbeta and 13 Jbeta primers. Clones were sequenced by immunoSEQ multiplex PCR, and TCRdb holds only the in-frame ones, with some missing. The profile shows about 180,000 clones, around three quarters of them singletons. Sequencing was done on a sample of PBMCs. This chain joins TRBV7-8 and TRBJ1-1; 8 nucleotides align to TRBD1. The TCR comes from a man in his forties in good health and CMV-seronegative. In DNA, the CDR3 is TGTGCCAGCAGCTTACAGGGGGCTATGAACACTGAAGCTTTCTTT. Amino acid sequence: CASSLQGAMNTEAFF.